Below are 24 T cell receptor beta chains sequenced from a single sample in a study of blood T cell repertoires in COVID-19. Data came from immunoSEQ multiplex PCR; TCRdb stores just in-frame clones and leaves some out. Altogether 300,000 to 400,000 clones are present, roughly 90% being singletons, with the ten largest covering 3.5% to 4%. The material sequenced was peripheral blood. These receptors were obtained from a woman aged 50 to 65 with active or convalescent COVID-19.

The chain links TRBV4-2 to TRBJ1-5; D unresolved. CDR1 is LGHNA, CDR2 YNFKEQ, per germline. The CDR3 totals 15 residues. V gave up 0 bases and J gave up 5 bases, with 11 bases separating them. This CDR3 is CASSQEWAADQPQHF. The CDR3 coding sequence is TGTGCCAGCAGCCAAGAATGGGCAGCCGATCAGCCCCAGCATTTT.

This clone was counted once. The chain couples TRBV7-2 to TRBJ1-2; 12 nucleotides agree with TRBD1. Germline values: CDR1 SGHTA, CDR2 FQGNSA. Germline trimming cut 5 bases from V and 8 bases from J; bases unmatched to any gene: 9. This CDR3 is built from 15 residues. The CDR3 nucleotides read TGTGCCAGCAGCCTACAGGGACAGGGGGCTGGAGGCTACACCTTC. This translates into CASSLQGQGAGGYTF.

The CDR3 DNA sequence: TGTGCCAGCAGCCCTGGGCAGTGGCTGGGCGGGGAGCTGTTTTTT. Its protein product is CASSPGQWLGGELFF. The J gene is TRBJ2-2, the V gene TRBV5-4; D call uncertain. The CDR3 contains 15 residues. Germline V gene sequence: CDR1 SGHNT, CDR2 YYREEE (reference sequence). The germline V and J ends were trimmed by 4 bases and 7 bases, with 17 bases remaining between them.

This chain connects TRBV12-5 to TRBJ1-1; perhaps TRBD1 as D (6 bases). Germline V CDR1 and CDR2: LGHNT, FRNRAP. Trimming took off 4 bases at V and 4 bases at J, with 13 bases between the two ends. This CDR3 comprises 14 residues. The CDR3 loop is CASGSSGVGTEAFF. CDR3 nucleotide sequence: TGTGCTAGTGGTTCATCAGGGGTTGGCACTGAAGCTTTCTTT. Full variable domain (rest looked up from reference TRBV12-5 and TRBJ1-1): DARVTQTPRHKVTEMGQEVTMRCQPILGHNTVFWYRQTMMQGLELLAYFRNRAPLDDSGMPKDRFSAEMPDATLATLKIQPSEPRDSAVYFCASGSSGVGTEAFFGQGTRLTVV.

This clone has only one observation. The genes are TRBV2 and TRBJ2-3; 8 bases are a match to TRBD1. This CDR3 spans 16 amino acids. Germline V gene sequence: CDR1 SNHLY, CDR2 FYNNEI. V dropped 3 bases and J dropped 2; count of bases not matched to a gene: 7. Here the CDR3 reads CASSDGRGRNTDTQYF. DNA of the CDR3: TGTGCCAGCAGTGACGGCAGGGGGCGAAACACAGATACGCAGTATTTT.

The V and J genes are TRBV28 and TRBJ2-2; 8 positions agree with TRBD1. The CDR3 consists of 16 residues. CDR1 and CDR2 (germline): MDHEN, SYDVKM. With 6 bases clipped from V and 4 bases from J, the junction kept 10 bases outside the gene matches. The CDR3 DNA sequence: TGTGCCAGCAGGTCGACAGGGGAGTTGGGCACCGGGGAGCTGTTTTTT. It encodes CASRSTGELGTGELFF.

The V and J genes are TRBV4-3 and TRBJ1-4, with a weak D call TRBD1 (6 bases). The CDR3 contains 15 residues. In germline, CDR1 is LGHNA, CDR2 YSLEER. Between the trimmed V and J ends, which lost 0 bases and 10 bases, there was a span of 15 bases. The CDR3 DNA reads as TGCGCCAGCAGCCAAGATCTTCAAGGGGGTGGAAAACTGTTTTTT. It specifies CASSQDLQGGGKLFF.

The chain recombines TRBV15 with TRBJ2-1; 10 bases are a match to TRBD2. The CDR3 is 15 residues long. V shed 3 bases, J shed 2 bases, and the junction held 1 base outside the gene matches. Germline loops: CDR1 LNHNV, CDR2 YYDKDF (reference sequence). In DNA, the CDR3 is TGTGCCACCAGCAGTGGACTAGCGGCCTACAATGAGCAGTTCTTC. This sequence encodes CATSSGLAAYNEQFF.

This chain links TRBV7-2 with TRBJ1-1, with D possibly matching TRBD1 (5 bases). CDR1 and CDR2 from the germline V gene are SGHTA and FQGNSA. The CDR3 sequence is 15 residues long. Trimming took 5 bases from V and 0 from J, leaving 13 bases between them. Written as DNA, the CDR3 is TGTGCCAGCAGCCCCTTTAGACAGTTGAACACTGAAGCTTTCTTT. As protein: CASSPFRQLNTEAFF.

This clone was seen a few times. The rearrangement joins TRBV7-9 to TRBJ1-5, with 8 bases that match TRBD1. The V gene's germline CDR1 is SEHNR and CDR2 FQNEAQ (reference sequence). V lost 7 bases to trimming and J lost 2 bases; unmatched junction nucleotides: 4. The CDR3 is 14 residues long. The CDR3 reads CASTNRGGNQPQHF. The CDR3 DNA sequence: TGTGCCAGCACCAACAGGGGGGGCAATCAGCCCCAGCATTTT.

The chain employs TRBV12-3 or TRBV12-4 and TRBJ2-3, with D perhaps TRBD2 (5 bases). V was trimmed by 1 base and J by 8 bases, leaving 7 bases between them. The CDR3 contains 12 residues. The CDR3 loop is CASSLVDSTQYF. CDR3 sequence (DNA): TGTGCCAGCAGTTTAGTGGACTCTACGCAGTATTTT.

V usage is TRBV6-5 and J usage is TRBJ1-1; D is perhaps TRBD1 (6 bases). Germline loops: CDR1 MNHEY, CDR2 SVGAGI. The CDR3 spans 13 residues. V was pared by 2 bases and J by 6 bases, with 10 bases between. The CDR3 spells CASSYVAGAEAFF. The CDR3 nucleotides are TGTGCCAGCAGTTACGTGGCAGGGGCTGAAGCTTTCTTT.

The CDR3 DNA follows: TGTGCCAGCAGTTTATTGACTAGCGGGACCTACTTC. It is translated as CASSLLTSGTYF. The chain joins TRBV28 to TRBJ2-7, with 11 bases aligning to TRBD2. The V segment lost 1 base and the J segment 13 bases; nucleotides outside the gene matches: 3. Germline CDR1 and CDR2: MDHEN and SYDVKM. This CDR3 region has 12 residues.

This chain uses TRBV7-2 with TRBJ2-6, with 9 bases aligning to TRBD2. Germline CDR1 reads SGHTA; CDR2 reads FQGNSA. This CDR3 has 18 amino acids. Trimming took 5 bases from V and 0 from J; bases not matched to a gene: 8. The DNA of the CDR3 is TGTGCCAGCAGCCCGCGAGCGGGGGGTACCTCTGGGGCCAACGTCCTGACTTTC. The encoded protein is CASSPRAGGTSGANVLTF.

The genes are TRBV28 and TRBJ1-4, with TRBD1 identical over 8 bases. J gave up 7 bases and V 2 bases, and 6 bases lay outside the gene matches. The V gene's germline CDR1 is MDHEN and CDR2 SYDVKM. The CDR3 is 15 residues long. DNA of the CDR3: TGTGCCAGCAGTTTACCCGGACAGGGAGGTGAAAAACTGTTTTTT. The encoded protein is CASSLPGQGGEKLFF.

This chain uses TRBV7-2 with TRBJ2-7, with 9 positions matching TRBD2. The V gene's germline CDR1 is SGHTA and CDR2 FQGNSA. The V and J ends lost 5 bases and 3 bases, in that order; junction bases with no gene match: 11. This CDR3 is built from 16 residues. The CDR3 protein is CASSPWLGSGSYEQYF. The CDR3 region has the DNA TGTGCCAGCAGCCCCTGGTTGGGTAGCGGGAGCTACGAGCAGTACTTC.

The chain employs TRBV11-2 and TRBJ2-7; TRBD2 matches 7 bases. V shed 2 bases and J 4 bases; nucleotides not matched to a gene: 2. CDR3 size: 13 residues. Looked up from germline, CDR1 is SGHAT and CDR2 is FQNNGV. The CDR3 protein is CASSLRGGYEQYF. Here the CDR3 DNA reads TGTGCCAGCAGCTTACGCGGGGGATACGAGCAGTACTTC.

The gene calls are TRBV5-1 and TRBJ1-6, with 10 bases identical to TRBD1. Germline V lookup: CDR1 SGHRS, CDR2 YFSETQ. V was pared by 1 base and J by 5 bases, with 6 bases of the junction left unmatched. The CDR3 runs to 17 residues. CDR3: CASSLMDRGANNSPLHF. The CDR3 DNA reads TGCGCCAGCAGCTTGATGGACAGGGGGGCTAATAATTCACCCCTCCACTTT.

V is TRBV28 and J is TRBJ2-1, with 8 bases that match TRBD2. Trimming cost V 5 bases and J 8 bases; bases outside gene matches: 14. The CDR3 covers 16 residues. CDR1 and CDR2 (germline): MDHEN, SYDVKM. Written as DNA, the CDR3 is TGTGCCAGCAGTCCCCTCCCAGCGGGAGCCAGGGATGAGCAGTTCTTC. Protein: CASSPLPAGARDEQFF.

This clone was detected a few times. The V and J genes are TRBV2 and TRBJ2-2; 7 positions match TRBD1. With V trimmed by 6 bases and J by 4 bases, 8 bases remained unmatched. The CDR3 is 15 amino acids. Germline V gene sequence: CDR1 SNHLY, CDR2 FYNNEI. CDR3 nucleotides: TGTGCCAGCAGCAACCAGGGGGTTAGCACCGGGGAGCTGTTTTTT. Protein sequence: CASSNQGVSTGELFF.

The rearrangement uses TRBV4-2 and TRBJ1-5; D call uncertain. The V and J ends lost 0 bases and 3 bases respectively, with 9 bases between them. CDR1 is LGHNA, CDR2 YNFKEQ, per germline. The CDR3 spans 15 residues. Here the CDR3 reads CASSQDARLNQPQHF. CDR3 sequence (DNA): TGTGCCAGCAGCCAAGACGCCAGACTCAATCAGCCCCAGCATTTT.

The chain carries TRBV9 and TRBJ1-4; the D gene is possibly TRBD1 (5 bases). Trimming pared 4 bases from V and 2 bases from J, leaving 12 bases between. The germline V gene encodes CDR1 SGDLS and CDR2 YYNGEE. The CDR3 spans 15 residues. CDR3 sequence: CASSSGPSTNEKLFF. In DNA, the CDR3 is TGTGCCAGCAGCTCAGGGCCGTCGACTAATGAAAAACTGTTTTTT.

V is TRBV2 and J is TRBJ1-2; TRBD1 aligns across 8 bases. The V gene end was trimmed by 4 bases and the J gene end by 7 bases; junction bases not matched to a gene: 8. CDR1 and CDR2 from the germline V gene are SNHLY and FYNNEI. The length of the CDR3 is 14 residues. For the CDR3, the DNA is TGTGCCAGCAGTGGGCAGGGGGCATTTTCTGGCTACACCTTC. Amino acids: CASSGQGAFSGYTF. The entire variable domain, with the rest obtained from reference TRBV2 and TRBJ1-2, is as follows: EPEVTQTPSHQVTQMGQEVILRCVPISNHLYFYWYRQILGQKVEFLVSFYNNEISEKSEIFDDQFSVERPDGSNFTLKIRSTKLEDSAMYFCASSGQGAFSGYTFGSGTRLTVV.

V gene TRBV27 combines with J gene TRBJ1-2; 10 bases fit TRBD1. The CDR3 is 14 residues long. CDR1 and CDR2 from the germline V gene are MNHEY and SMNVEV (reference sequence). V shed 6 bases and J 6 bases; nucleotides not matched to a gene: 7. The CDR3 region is CASSRGTGADGYTF. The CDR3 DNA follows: TGTGCCAGCAGCCGGGGGACAGGGGCTGATGGCTACACCTTC.